Each of the 9 T cell receptor beta chains below was sequenced from the same sample in a study of blood T cell repertoires in COVID-19. The assay was immunoSEQ multiplex PCR, and TCRdb's table has in-frame clones only and misses some. The sample lists tens of thousands of clones; roughly 80% were seen once. The sample consisted of peripheral blood. The receptors derive from a man aged 30 to 39 with COVID-19, enrolled during active disease.

The chain has TRBV11-3 and TRBJ2-7; TRBD2 matches at 7 bases. The length of the CDR3 is 13 residues. V shed 8 bases, J shed 2 bases, and the junction held 6 bases outside the gene matches. Germline CDR1 is SGHNT and CDR2 is YENEEA. CDR3 DNA: TGTGCCAGCTCCTGGGGGGGAGCCTACGAGCAGTACTTC. It codes for CASSWGGAYEQYF.

The V and J genes are TRBV19 and TRBJ1-3; D is unclear. In germline, CDR1 is LNHDA, CDR2 SQIVND (reference sequence). V gave up 7 bases and J gave up 0 bases, with 7 bases separating them. The CDR3 is 13 amino acids. CDR3 coding DNA: TGTGCCAGTACGGGAATCTCTGGAAACACCATATATTTT. It encodes CASTGISGNTIYF. Looking up the rest from reference TRBV19 and TRBJ1-3 gives the full variable domain: DGGITQSPKYLFRKEGQNVTLSCEQNLNHDAMYWYRQDPGQGLRLIYYSQIVNDFQKGDIAEGYSVSREKKESFPLTVTSAQKNPTAFYLCASTGISGNTIYFGEGSWLTVV.

In this sample, this clone turned up a few times. The junction does not match germline at one end; this may be a read error. The rearrangement uses TRBV7-7 and TRBJ2-2; D gene ambiguous. The CDR3 spans 16 residues. Germline CDR1 SSHAT, CDR2 FNYEAQ (reference sequence). The CDR3 here is CASSSSNYPSTGELFF. The CDR3 region has the DNA TGTGCTAGCAGCTCTTCAAATTACCCGAGCACCGGGGAGCTGTTTTTT.

DNA for the CDR3: TGTGCCAGCAGTTACTTGGAGTTCGCAGATACGCAGTATTTT. Its protein product is CASSYLEFADTQYF. The chain combines TRBV6-6 with TRBJ2-3; the D is unclear. CDR1 and CDR2 (germline): MNHNY, SVGAGI (reference sequence). CDR3 length: 14 amino acids. The V end lost 1 base, the J end lost 4 bases, and 9 bases lay between the germline ends.

The chain links TRBV15 to TRBJ2-2; tentatively, D is TRBD1 (7 bases). This CDR3 region has 16 residues. From germline, CDR1 is LNHNV and CDR2 YYDKDF (reference sequence). Trimming removed 1 base from V and 5 bases from J, with 14 bases in between. The CDR3 sequence is CATSRADRAGTGELFF. In DNA, the CDR3 is TGTGCCACCAGCAGAGCCGACAGGGCGGGGACCGGGGAGCTGTTTTTT. Variable domain in full (rest from reference TRBV15 and TRBJ2-2): DAMVIQNPRYQVTQFGKPVTLSCSQTLNHNVMYWYQQKSSQAPKLLFHYYDKDFNNEADTPDNFQSRRPNTSFCFLDIRSPGLGDTAMYLCATSRADRAGTGELFFGEGSRLTVL.

This chain links TRBV5-4 with TRBJ2-7; D might be TRBD1 (5 bases). V lost 0 bases and J lost 2, with 9 bases in between. This CDR3 region has 14 residues. CDR1 is SGHNT and CDR2 is YYREEE in the germline V gene (reference sequence). CDR3 nucleotides: TGTGCCAGCAGCTTGGGCGGCAGGGCCTACGAGCAGTACTTC. It translates to CASSLGGRAYEQYF.

This clone came up once. The CDR3 reads CASSANRAPGNQPQHF. In DNA, the CDR3 is TGTGCCAGCAGTGCAAACAGGGCTCCGGGCAATCAGCCCCAGCATTTT. The chain uses TRBV6-1 and TRBJ1-5; D is possibly TRBD1 (6 bases). V lost 4 bases and J lost 2, with 15 bases in between. CDR3 length: 16 amino acids. CDR1 is MNHNS and CDR2 is SASEGT in the germline V gene.

In this sample, this clone turned up once. The chain uses TRBV28 and TRBJ2-7, with TRBD1 identical over 10 bases. The CDR3 length is 14 residues. Germline loops: CDR1 MDHEN, CDR2 SYDVKM. Losses at the gene ends were 7 bases for V and 5 bases for J; bases not matched to a gene: 8. As DNA, the CDR3 is TGTGCCAGCACCTTCGGGACAGGGGTTCACGAGCAGTACTTC. Encoded protein: CASTFGTGVHEQYF. Complete variable domain (other parts from reference TRBV28 and TRBJ2-7): DVKVTQSSRYLVKRTGEKVFLECVQDMDHENMFWYRQDPGLGLRLIYFSYDVKMKEKGDIPEGYSVSREKKERFSLILESASTNQTSMYLCASTFGTGVHEQYFGPGTRLTVT.

The chain links TRBV19 to TRBJ1-5, with 7 nucleotides matching TRBD1. Trimming cost V 3 bases and J 0 bases; bases outside gene matches: 2. Germline V gene data show CDR1 as LNHDA and CDR2 as SQIVND (reference sequence). The CDR3 contains 15 residues. The CDR3 region has the DNA TGTGCCAGTAGTATCGACAGGGATAGCAATCAGCCCCAGCATTTT. Translating it yields CASSIDRDSNQPQHF. Full variable domain (rest looked up from reference TRBV19 and TRBJ1-5): DGGITQSPKYLFRKEGQNVTLSCEQNLNHDAMYWYRQDPGQGLRLIYYSQIVNDFQKGDIAEGYSVSREKKESFPLTVTSAQKNPTAFYLCASSIDRDSNQPQHFGDGTRLSIL.